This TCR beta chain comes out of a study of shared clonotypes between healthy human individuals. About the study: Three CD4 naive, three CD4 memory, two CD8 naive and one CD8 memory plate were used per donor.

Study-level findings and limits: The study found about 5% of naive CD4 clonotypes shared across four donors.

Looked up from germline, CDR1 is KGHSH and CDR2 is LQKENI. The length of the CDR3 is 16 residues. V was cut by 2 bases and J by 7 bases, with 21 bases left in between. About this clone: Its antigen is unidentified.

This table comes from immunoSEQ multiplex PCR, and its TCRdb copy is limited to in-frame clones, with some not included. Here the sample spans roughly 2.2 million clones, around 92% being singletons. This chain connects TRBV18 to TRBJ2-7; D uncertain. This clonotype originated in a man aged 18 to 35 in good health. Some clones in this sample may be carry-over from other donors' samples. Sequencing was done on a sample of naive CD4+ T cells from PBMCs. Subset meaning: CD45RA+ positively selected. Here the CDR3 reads CASSPYAGGPGEEQYF. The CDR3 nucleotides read TGTGCCAGCTCACCATACGCTGGCGGTCCAGGAGAAGAGCAGTACTTC.